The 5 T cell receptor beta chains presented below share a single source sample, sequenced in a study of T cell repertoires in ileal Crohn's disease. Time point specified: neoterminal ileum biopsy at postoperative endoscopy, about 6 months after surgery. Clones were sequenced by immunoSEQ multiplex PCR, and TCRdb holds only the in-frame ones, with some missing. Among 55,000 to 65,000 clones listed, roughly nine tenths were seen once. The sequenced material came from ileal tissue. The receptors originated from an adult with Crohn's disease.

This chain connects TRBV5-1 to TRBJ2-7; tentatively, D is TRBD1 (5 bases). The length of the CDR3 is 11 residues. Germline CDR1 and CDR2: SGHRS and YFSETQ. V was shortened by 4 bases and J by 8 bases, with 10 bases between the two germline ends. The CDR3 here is CASSQGYQQYF. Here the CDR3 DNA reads TGCGCCAGCAGCCAGGGATATCAGCAGTACTTC.

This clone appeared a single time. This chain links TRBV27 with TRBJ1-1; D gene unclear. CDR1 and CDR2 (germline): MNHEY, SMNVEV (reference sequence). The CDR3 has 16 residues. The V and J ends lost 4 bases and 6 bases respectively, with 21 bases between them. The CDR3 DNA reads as TGTGCCAGCAGTTCGCTCCTTACGGGGAATCAGGCTGAAGCTTTCTTT. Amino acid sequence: CASSSLLTGNQAEAFF.

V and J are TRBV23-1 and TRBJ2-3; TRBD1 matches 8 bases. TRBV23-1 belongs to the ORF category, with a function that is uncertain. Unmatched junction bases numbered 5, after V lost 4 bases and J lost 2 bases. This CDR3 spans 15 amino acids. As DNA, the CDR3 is TGCGCCAGCAGTCGACCGACAGGGGCCACAGATACGCAGTATTTT. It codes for CASSRPTGATDTQYF.

The CDR3 loop reads CASSGGQTNEKLFF. The CDR3 nucleotides read TGTGCCAGCAGTGGGGGACAGACAAATGAAAAACTGTTTTTT. This sequence joins TRBV9 and TRBJ1-4; 7 bases line up with TRBD1. CDR1 and CDR2 from the germline V gene are SGDLS and YYNGEE. This CDR3 has 14 residues. The junction had 6 bases not matched to a gene; V was cut back by 5 bases and J by 5 bases.

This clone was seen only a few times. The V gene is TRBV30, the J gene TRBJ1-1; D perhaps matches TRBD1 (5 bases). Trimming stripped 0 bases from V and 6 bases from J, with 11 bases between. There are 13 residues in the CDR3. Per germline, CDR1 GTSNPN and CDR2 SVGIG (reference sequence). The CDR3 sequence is CAWSVAGRPEAFF. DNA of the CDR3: TGTGCCTGGAGTGTCGCAGGGAGGCCTGAAGCTTTCTTT.